This is a list of T cell receptor beta chains from one sample in a study of OX40 agonist ivuxolimab in advanced cancers. The repertoire was sequenced with immunoSEQ multiplex PCR; TCRdb's copy has only in-frame clones and lacks some. This sample has some 83,000 clones, with about 89% found just once. Sample: CD4+ or CD8+ T cells sorted from blood, taken in a trial of the OX40 agonist ivuxolimab. All receptors derive from an adult with an advanced solid tumor such as melanoma, head and neck, liver or kidney cancer. CDR3s include the opening cysteine and the closing phenylalanine or tryptophan. Fields, in order: CDR3 DNA, CDR3 protein, D gene, V gene, J gene, clone size. D genes are given only for firm matches. Size values are once, few and many counts, or a class for expanded clones, and some rows have none.

TGTGCCTGGGAGGGTGGTAGGGGGCGGACTAGCACAGATACGCAGTATTTT	CAWEGGRGRTSTDTQYF	TRBD1	TRBV30	TRBJ2-3	NA
TGTGCCACAGCCGGGGTCAATGAGCAGTTCTTC	CATAGVNEQFF	NA	TRBV6-5	TRBJ2-1	NA
TGTGCCTGGACCCCGGGGACTAATGAAAAACTGTTTTTT	CAWTPGTNEKLFF	NA	TRBV30	TRBJ1-4	once
TGTGCCTGGAGCTGGGGACGAGGGATTGCTGAAGCTTTCTTT	CAWSWGRGIAEAFF	NA	TRBV30	TRBJ1-1	NA
TGTGCCAGCAGTCCCCTTACGCAGGGTGGCACTGAAGCTTTCTTT	CASSPLTQGGTEAFF	NA	TRBV6-5	TRBJ1-1	NA
TGTGCCAGCAGTCAGACAGGGAACTATGGCTACACCTTC	CASSQTGNYGYTF	TRBD1	TRBV28	TRBJ1-2	once
TGTGCCAGCACCCTCACAGATACGCAGTATTTT	CASTLTDTQYF	NA	TRBV7-9	TRBJ2-3	NA
TGTGCCAGCAGCTTCACAGTCTCCTACGAGCAGTACTTC	CASSFTVSYEQYF	NA	TRBV28	TRBJ2-7	NA
TGTGCCAGCAGTGAAGTCAGGGTGGAAGGAAACACCATATATTTT	CASSEVRVEGNTIYF	NA	TRBV2	TRBJ1-3	NA
TGTGCCAGTGGACTAGCGGGGCTAAATGAGCAGTTCTTC	CASGLAGLNEQFF	TRBD2	TRBV28	TRBJ2-1	NA
TGTGCCAGCAGCCGGGGGGGCACAGATACGCAGTATTTT	CASSRGGTDTQYF	TRBD2	TRBV9	TRBJ2-3	NA